Listed below are T cell receptor beta chains from one sample, sequenced in a study of blood T cell repertoires in COVID-19. Sequencing used immunoSEQ multiplex PCR; TCRdb keeps in-frame clones, though not all of them. The profile shows about 140,000 clones, around 80% of them singletons. The sample taken for sequencing was peripheral blood. Every receptor here comes from a man aged 55 to 70 with acute or convalescent COVID-19. CDR3s include the opening cysteine and the closing phenylalanine or tryptophan. D genes are given only for firm matches. Size tells how often a clone was seen (once, few, many) or the class of an expanded clone, and some rows leave it out.

>TRBD1|TRBV28|TRBJ1-1|.
CASGLTGDRTEAFF
>TRBD1|TRBV19|TRBJ1-1|.
CASSTTGGYTEAFF
>.|TRBV4-3|TRBJ2-2|few
CASSRGFSTGELFF
>TRBD1|TRBV24-1|TRBJ2-1|.
CATSDVDRERVDEQFF
>.|TRBV19|TRBJ1-1|.
CASSIPSGEAFF
>.|TRBV5-1|TRBJ1-6|.
CASSAGNSPLHF
>.|TRBV24-1|TRBJ2-3|.
CATSDPGQTSTDTQYF
>TRBD1|TRBV10-1|TRBJ2-1|.
CASQWTGSSYNEQFF
>TRBD1|TRBV4-2|TRBJ1-4|.
CASSQEPLSGTGDEKLFF
>.|TRBV9|TRBJ1-4|.
CASSVGRWQEKLFF
>.|TRBV14|TRBJ2-7|once
CASSQDLGTATYEQYF
>TRBD1|TRBV20-1|TRBJ1-1|.
CSASMDRSTEAFF
>TRBD1|TRBV19|TRBJ1-2|once
CASAQGTANYGYTF
>TRBD1|TRBV10-3|TRBJ2-2|.
CAIKGTGGSTGELFF
>.|TRBV3-1/TRBV3-2|TRBJ1-1|few
CASSQDLPGTEAFF
>.|TRBV6-5|TRBJ1-6|.
CATQDSSYNSPLHF
>TRBD1|TRBV28|TRBJ1-2|once
CATAGQEDGYTF
>TRBD1|TRBV6-2/TRBV6-3|TRBJ1-6|.
CASSSIQGAHNSPLHF
>.|TRBV18|TRBJ1-5|.
CASSPGGNQPQHF
>TRBD2|TRBV4-2|TRBJ2-3|.
CASSQGLAGVYTDTQYF
>.|TRBV5-4|TRBJ1-2|.
CASSVGLSNYGYTF
>.|TRBV6-5|TRBJ2-3|once
CASRDRRPGDTQYF
>TRBD1|TRBV2|TRBJ1-5|.
CASAGQNSNQPQHF
>.|TRBV5-1|TRBJ2-7|.
CASSLARTYSYEQYF
>.|TRBV30|TRBJ1-1|few
CAWSVGGNPMNTEAFF
>TRBD1|TRBV3-1/TRBV3-2|TRBJ2-7|many
CASSQGRRGGQSSYEQYF
>.|TRBV27|TRBJ1-2|.
CASSFVGGSYTF